What follows are 30 T cell receptor beta chains derived from one specimen sequenced in a study of T cells after yellow fever vaccination. TCRdb independently ran MiXCR on the 5' RACE reads; one entry per CDR3 protein. The sample holds under 700,000 distinct CDR3 sequences, about a sixth seen once. Sequencing was performed on PBMCs, taken about 5 days after the first yellow fever vaccination. These receptors were collected from a man aged 18 to 29 who received the YFV17D yellow fever vaccine.

There are many counts of this clonotype. The chain joins TRBV5-1 to TRBJ2-3; 10 positions match TRBD2. Unmatched junction bases numbered 8, after V lost 5 bases and J lost 2 bases. Germline CDR1 SGHRS, CDR2 YFSETQ. The CDR3 is 16 amino acids. CDR3 residues: CASRSRTSGYTDTQYF. The CDR3 DNA sequence: TGCGCCAGCAGATCACGGACTAGCGGATACACAGATACGCAGTATTTT.

V gene TRBV29-1 combines with J gene TRBJ2-5; D unclear. This CDR3 region has 13 residues. The V end lost 3 bases, the J end lost 7 bases, and 15 bases lay between the germline ends. CDR1 and CDR2 (germline): SQVTM, ANQGSEA. The CDR3 DNA reads as TGCAGCGTTGAGACTTCCCAATGGGGGACCCAGTACTTC. This translates into CSVETSQWGTQYF.

The CDR3 spells CASSPGETGSEKLFF. The CDR3 nucleotides read TGTGCCAGCAGTCCGGGGGAGACAGGATCCGAAAAACTGTTTTTT. V and J are TRBV12-3 or TRBV12-4 and TRBJ1-4; D may be TRBD1 (6 bases). There are 15 residues in the CDR3. The V gene lost 5 bases and the J gene lost 8 bases, with 18 bases spanning the gap.

J is TRBJ1-1 and V is TRBV7-2; D ambiguous. CDR3 length: 14 amino acids. Germline values: CDR1 SGHTA, CDR2 FQGNSA. The germline V and J ends were trimmed by 1 base and 1 base, with 7 bases remaining between them. The CDR3 nucleotides read TGTGCCAGCAGCTTAGTTTGGGGGAACACTGAAGCTTTCTTT. This translates into CASSLVWGNTEAFF. Full variable domain (rest looked up from reference TRBV7-2 and TRBJ1-1): GAGVSQSPSNKVTEKGKDVELRCDPISGHTALYWYRQSLGQGLEFLIYFQGNSAPDKSGLPSDRFSAERTGGSVSTLTIQRTQQEDSAVYLCASSLVWGNTEAFFGQGTRLTVV.

This clonotype was counted between two and nine times. CDR3 sequence reads: CASSWGTGGPPYEQYF. The DNA of the CDR3 is TGTGCCAGCAGTTGGGGGACAGGGGGACCCCCCTACGAGCAGTACTTC. V and J are TRBV6-5 and TRBJ2-7; TRBD1 aligns across 11 bases. The junction had 7 bases not matched to a gene; V was cut back by 4 bases and J by 2 bases. From germline, CDR1 is MNHEY and CDR2 SVGAGI. This CDR3 has 16 residues.

The sample holds many counts of this clonotype. The junction shows a germline mismatch at one end, possibly a read error. This sequence joins TRBV7-8 and TRBJ2-5; D might be TRBD2 (6 bases). Per the germline V gene, CDR1 is SGHVS and CDR2 is FQNEAQ. The CDR3 has 13 amino acids. The CDR3: CASSFAGLETQYF. The DNA of the CDR3 is TGCGCCAGCAGCTTCGCGGGGCTTGAGACCCAGTACTTC.

CDR3 DNA: TGCGCCAGCAGCCCGACTAATCAGCCCCAGCATTTT. This sequence encodes CASSPTNQPQHF. V gene TRBV5-1 combines with J gene TRBJ1-5; D ambiguous. The CDR3 spans 12 residues. Trimming pared 4 bases from V and 4 bases from J, leaving 6 bases between. Germline-derived CDR1 and CDR2 are SGHRS and YFSETQ.

CDR3 in DNA: TGTGCTAGTGGTTTGCCCCAGGGGGCGCGTACCGGGGAGCTGTTTTTT. Amino acids: CASGLPQGARTGELFF. The rearrangement joins TRBV12-5 to TRBJ2-2; 8 positions match TRBD1. Trimming cost V 2 bases and J 5 bases; bases outside gene matches: 7. The V gene's germline CDR1 is LGHNT and CDR2 FRNRAP. This CDR3 is built from 16 residues.

The rearrangement links TRBV5-1 to TRBJ1-4; D is ambiguous. Germline assignment: CDR1 SGHRS and CDR2 YFSETQ. With 0 bases removed from V and 0 bases from J, the gap between germline ends came to 12 bases. CDR3 length: 17 residues. CDR3 loop: CASSLGVTLATNEKLFF. As DNA, the CDR3 is TGCGCCAGCAGCTTGGGGGTGACCCTCGCAACTAATGAAAAACTGTTTTTT.

This clonotype was counted a few times. DNA of the CDR3: TGCGCCAGCAGCTTGGGCTGGCAGCAACAATCACCCCTCCACTTT. Protein: CASSLGWQQQSPLHF. The V gene is TRBV5-1, the J gene TRBJ1-6, with D hard to call. Germline V CDR1 and CDR2: SGHRS, YFSETQ. V gave up 0 bases and J gave up 10 bases, with 14 bases separating them. This CDR3 has 15 residues.

The chain employs TRBV27 and TRBJ2-7; 12 bases line up with TRBD1. J gave up 7 bases and V 10 bases, and 8 bases lay outside the gene matches. Germline V gene data show CDR1 as MNHEY and CDR2 as SMNVEV (reference sequence). The CDR3 extends over 13 amino acids. CDR3 sequence: CATGDRGLWEQYF. CDR3 nucleotides: TGTGCCACCGGGGACAGGGGGCTGTGGGAGCAGTACTTC.

This clonotype has only a few counts. This sequence joins TRBV10-3 and TRBJ2-1; 10 positions match TRBD1. The CDR3 consists of 13 residues. Per germline, CDR1 ENHRY and CDR2 SYGVKD. J lost 2 bases, V lost 9 bases, and 1 base had no gene match. CDR3 nucleotides: TGTGCCATTGGGACAGGGGCCTACAATGAGCAGTTCTTC. Protein: CAIGTGAYNEQFF.

This clonotype was detected a few times. The genes are TRBV6-1 and TRBJ1-5; 7 nucleotides agree with TRBD1. The J segment lost 5 bases and the V segment lost 5 bases, leaving 9 bases of the junction unmatched. Germline CDR1 reads MNHNS; CDR2 reads SASEGT. CDR3 length: 15 residues. The CDR3 loop reads CASSPHDRADQPQHF. The DNA for the CDR3 is TGTGCCAGCAGTCCTCATGACAGGGCAGATCAGCCCCAGCATTTT.

The table lists this clonotype with many counts. The chain joins TRBV12-3 or TRBV12-4 to TRBJ2-5; D could derive from TRBD1 or TRBD2 (5 bases each). V gave up 3 bases and J gave up 7 bases, with 12 bases separating them. The CDR3 covers 13 residues. In nucleotides, the CDR3 is TGTGCCAGCAGTTTCACTAGGGGTGCGACCCAGTACTTC. It is translated as CASSFTRGATQYF.

This clonotype showed up just a few times. The rearrangement links TRBV6-1 to TRBJ2-1; the match to TRBD2 covers 10 bases. Trimming at V came to 6 bases and at J to 4 bases, leaving 9 bases not matched to a gene. The germline V gene encodes CDR1 MNHNS and CDR2 SASEGT. The CDR3 runs 16 residues. The CDR3 coding sequence is TGTGCCAGCAGCAACTTAGCGGGGGGATTTTACAATGAGCAGTTCTTC. Protein: CASSNLAGGFYNEQFF.

A few counts support this clonotype. The rearrangement uses TRBV6-5 and TRBJ1-2; tentative D call: TRBD1 (6 bases). The germline V gene has CDR1 MNHEY and CDR2 SVGAGI. Deletions cut 2 bases from V and 2 bases from J, with 12 bases between. The CDR3 is 15 residues long. The CDR3 region has the DNA TGTGCCAGCAGTTACGAGGCAGGGGTGAACTATGGCTACACCTTC. It yields the protein CASSYEAGVNYGYTF.

This clonotype occurred a few times. CDR3 bases: TGCGCCAGCAGCTATCTAGCGGGGGTACAAGAGACCCAGTACTTC. Translation gives CASSYLAGVQETQYF. V usage is TRBV5-1 and J usage is TRBJ2-5; 10 nucleotides match TRBD2. The germline gives CDR1 SGHRS, CDR2 YFSETQ. The CDR3 totals 15 residues. V gave up 3 bases and J gave up 2 bases; unmatched junction bases: 4.

This clonotype was observed at least ten times. The V gene is TRBV5-5, the J gene TRBJ2-7; tentatively, D is TRBD2 (5 bases). The CDR3 consists of 16 residues. V lost 0 bases to trimming and J lost 2 bases, with 15 bases between them. Germline V gene data show CDR1 as SGHKS and CDR2 as YYEKEE (reference sequence). This CDR3 is CASSLGTPELTYEQYV. The CDR3 nucleotides are TGTGCCAGCAGCTTGGGGACTCCCGAGCTTACCTACGAGCAGTACGTC.

The chain uses TRBV28 and TRBJ2-7, with D perhaps matching TRBD1 or TRBD2 (6 bases each). Trimming shortened V by 3 bases and J by 3 bases, and 15 bases separated the two germline ends. CDR1 and CDR2 (germline): MDHEN, SYDVKM. The length of the CDR3 is 15 residues. The CDR3 bases are TGTGCCAGCAGTTTCATGGGGGGCGGATTCTACGAGCAGTACGTC. Protein product: CASSFMGGGFYEQYV.

This clonotype has ten or more counts. The chain recombines TRBV12-3 or TRBV12-4 with TRBJ2-1; D possibly matches TRBD1 or TRBD2 (5 bases each). There are 13 residues in the CDR3. Between the trimmed V and J ends, which lost 6 bases and 2 bases, there was a span of 8 bases. CDR3 nucleotides: TGTGCCAGCAGCCGGGGACCCTACAATGAGCAGTTCTTC. This sequence encodes CASSRGPYNEQFF.

The table lists this clonotype with a few counts. This sequence joins TRBV11-2 and TRBJ2-7; D is perhaps TRBD2 (7 bases). Germline CDR1 and CDR2: SGHAT and FQNNGV. This CDR3 has 16 residues. Trimming cost V 1 base and J 5 bases, with 18 bases left between them. The CDR3 DNA sequence: TGTGCCAGCAGCTTAGTGCGGGGGCCCCATCCGAACGAGCAGTACGTC. Amino acid sequence: CASSLVRGPHPNEQYV.

This clonotype has just a few counts. The chain uses TRBV7-9 and TRBJ2-7, with TRBD1 identical over 9 bases. The J segment lost 1 base and the V segment lost 1 base, leaving 5 bases of the junction unmatched. From germline, CDR1 is SEHNR and CDR2 FQNEAQ (reference sequence). The CDR3 runs to 16 residues. The CDR3 loop reads CASSLDGTGYSYEQYF. CDR3 DNA sequence: TGTGCCAGCAGCTTAGATGGGACAGGGTATTCCTACGAGCAGTACTTC.

This clonotype showed up just once. The chain has TRBV5-1 and TRBJ2-2, with 7 positions matching TRBD1. The J segment lost 5 bases and the V segment lost 4 bases, leaving 8 bases of the junction unmatched. Germline CDR1 SGHRS, CDR2 YFSETQ. This CDR3 has 15 amino acids. The CDR3 loop is CASSVDRAGTGELFF. The DNA for the CDR3 is TGCGCCAGCAGCGTCGACAGGGCCGGGACCGGGGAGCTGTTTTTT.

This clonotype appeared a few times. The DNA is left out, because the CDR3 cannot be placed on it with certainty; the CDR3 is given as TCRdb lists it. The genes are TRBV5-1 and TRBJ2-3. The CDR3 extends over 14 residues, inclusive of both ends. Germline V CDR1 and CDR2: SGHRS, YFSETQ. The CDR3 sequence: CASRSDGAQIRSIF.

This chain joins TRBV12-3 or TRBV12-4 and TRBJ1-1; perhaps TRBD1 as D (6 bases). CDR3 size: 13 residues. V was shortened by 6 bases and J by 5 bases, with 13 bases between the two germline ends. This chain's CDR3 is CASRQGRQTEAFF. DNA of the CDR3: TGTGCCAGCAGGCAGGGGAGGCAGACTGAAGCTTTCTTT.

In this sample, this clonotype turned up a few times. Written as DNA, the CDR3 is TGCGCCAGCAGCCAAGATCGCGGGTCGGGAACTGAAGCTTTCTTT. Residues: CASSQDRGSGTEAFF. The genes are TRBV4-3 and TRBJ1-1; D unclear. With 0 bases removed from V and 5 bases from J, the gap between germline ends came to 13 bases. Germline values: CDR1 LGHNA, CDR2 YSLEER. This CDR3 is 15 amino acids long.

This clonotype was seen at least ten times. The J gene is TRBJ1-1, the V gene TRBV5-1; tentatively, D is TRBD1 (6 bases). The V end was cut by 0 bases, the J end by 4 bases, with 13 bases between. This CDR3 contains 15 residues. The germline V gene has CDR1 SGHRS and CDR2 YFSETQ. This CDR3 is CASSLDTGLGTEAFF. CDR3 DNA: TGCGCCAGCAGCTTGGATACAGGGCTGGGCACTGAAGCTTTCTTT. The full variable domain, in which reference TRBV5-1 and TRBJ1-1 provide the parts outside the CDR3, is KAGVTQTPRYLIKTRGQQVTLSCSPISGHRSVSWYQQTPGQGLQFLFEYFSETQRNKGNFPGRFSGRQFSNSRSEMNVSTLELGDSALYLCASSLDTGLGTEAFFGQGTRLTVV.

The CDR3 spells CAASGGAYYGYTF. CDR3 nucleotide sequence: TGTGCCGCCTCAGGGGGCGCTTACTATGGCTACACCTTC. This chain uses TRBV30 with TRBJ1-2, with 8 nucleotides matching TRBD1. This CDR3 region has 13 residues. Germline CDR1 GTSNPN, CDR2 SVGIG (reference sequence). Germline trimming cut 8 bases from V and 3 bases from J; bases unmatched to any gene: 8.

This sequence joins TRBV6-1 and TRBJ1-1; D perhaps matches TRBD1 (5 bases). The CDR3 is 13 residues long. Trimming pared 9 bases from V and 5 bases from J, leaving 16 bases between. The germline CDR1 and CDR2 sequences are MNHNS and SASEGT. DNA for the CDR3: TGTGCCAGTGGTCGACAGTCGAGGACTGAAGCTTTCTTT. Its protein is CASGRQSRTEAFF.

The chain combines TRBV7-2 with TRBJ2-7; tentatively, D is TRBD2 (9 bases). CDR1 is SGHTA and CDR2 is FQGNSA in the germline V gene. V shed 7 bases and J shed 3 bases, with 19 bases lying between them. This CDR3 spans 15 amino acids. The CDR3 DNA follows: TGTGCCAGCACCCAGGGGGCGGGGGGGTTCTACGAGCAGTACTTC. Residues: CASTQGAGGFYEQYF.